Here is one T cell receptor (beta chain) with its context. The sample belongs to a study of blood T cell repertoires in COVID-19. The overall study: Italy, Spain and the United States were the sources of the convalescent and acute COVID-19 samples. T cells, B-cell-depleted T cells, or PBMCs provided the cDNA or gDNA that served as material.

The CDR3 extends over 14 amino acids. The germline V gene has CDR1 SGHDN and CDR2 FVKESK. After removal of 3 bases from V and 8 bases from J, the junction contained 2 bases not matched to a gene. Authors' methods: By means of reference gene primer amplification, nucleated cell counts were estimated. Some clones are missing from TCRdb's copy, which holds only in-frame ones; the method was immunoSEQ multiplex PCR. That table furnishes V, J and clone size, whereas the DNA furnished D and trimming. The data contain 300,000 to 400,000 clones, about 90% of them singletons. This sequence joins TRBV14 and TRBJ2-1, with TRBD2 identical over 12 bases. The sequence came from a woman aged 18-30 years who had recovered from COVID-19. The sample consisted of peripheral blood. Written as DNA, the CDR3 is TGTGCCAGCAGCCAGACTAGCGGGAGCTATGAGCAGTTCTTC. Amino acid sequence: CASSQTSGSYEQFF.